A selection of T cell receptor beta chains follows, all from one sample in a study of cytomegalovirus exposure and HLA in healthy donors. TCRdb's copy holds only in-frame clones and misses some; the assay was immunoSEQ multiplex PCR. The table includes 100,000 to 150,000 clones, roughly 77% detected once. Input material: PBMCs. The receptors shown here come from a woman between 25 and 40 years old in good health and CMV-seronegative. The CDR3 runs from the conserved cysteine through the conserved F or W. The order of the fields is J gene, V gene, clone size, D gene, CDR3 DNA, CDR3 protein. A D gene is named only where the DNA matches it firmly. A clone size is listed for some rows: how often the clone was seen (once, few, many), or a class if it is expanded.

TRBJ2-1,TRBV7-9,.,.,TGTGCCAGCAGCTTAGGTGGGGGGATACGGGCTCAGGAGCAGTTCTTC,CASSLGGGIRAQEQFF
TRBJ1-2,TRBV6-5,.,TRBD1,TGTGCCAGCAGCAGACAGGGGTTTGGCTACACCTTC,CASSRQGFGYTF
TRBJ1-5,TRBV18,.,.,TGTGCCAGCTCACCAGGGGCTGGAGGCAATCAGCCCCAGCATTTT,CASSPGAGGNQPQHF
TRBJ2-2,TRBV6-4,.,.,TGTGCCAGCAGTGACTCTTGGGGGCTAGGCACCGGGGAGCTGTTTTTT,CASSDSWGLGTGELFF
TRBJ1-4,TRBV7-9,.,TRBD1,TGTGCCAGCAGCCCGACAGGGCTGAATGAAAAACTGTTTTTT,CASSPTGLNEKLFF
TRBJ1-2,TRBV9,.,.,TGTGCCAGCAGCGTAACCGACAGGCCCCTCCCTGAAGGCTACACCTTC,CASSVTDRPLPEGYTF
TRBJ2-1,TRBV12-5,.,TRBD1,TGTGCTAGTGGCCTAAGCCCTGGGACAGGGGCCTACAATGAGCAGTTCTTC,CASGLSPGTGAYNEQFF
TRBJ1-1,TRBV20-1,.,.,TGCAGTGCTCCAATGAACACTGAAGCTTTCTTT,CSAPMNTEAFF
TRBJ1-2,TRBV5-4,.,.,TGTGCCAGCAGCGCTGACAGCTATGGCTACACCTTC,CASSADSYGYTF
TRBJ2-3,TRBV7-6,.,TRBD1,TGTGCCAGCAGCACCAGACAGGGAACAGATACGCAGTATTTT,CASSTRQGTDTQYF
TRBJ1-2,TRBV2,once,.,TGTGCCAGCAGCCAGGGGCCAGCTAACTATGGCTACACCTTC,CASSQGPANYGYTF
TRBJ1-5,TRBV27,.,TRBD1,TGTGCCAGCAGTCCGCACGGGACAGGGCTTCAGCCCCAGCATTTT,CASSPHGTGLQPQHF
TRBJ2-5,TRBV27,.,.,TGTGCCAGCTGGGGCTTGGAGGAGACCCAGTACTTC,CASWGLEETQYF
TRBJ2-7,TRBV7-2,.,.,TGTGCCAGCAGCTTGGCAGAATCCCTCGAGCAGTACTTC,CASSLAESLEQYF
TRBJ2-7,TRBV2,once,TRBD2,TGTGCCAGCAGTGGACTAGCGGGAGGTCACGAGCAGTACTTC,CASSGLAGGHEQYF
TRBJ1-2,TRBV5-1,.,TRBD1,TGCGCCAGCAGCTCTGGACAGGGCCTAGTTGATGGCTACACCTTC,CASSSGQGLVDGYTF
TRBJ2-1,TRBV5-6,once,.,TGTGCCAGCAGCTTGCTACCCGGGAGCTCCTACAATGAGCAGTTCTTC,CASSLLPGSSYNEQFF
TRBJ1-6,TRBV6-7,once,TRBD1,TGTGCCAGCAGTCGTGAGGACAGGGGGTCACCCCTCCACTTT,CASSREDRGSPLHF
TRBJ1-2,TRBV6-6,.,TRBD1,TGTGCCAGCCGGGACAGGGCCTATGGCTACACCTTC,CASRDRAYGYTF
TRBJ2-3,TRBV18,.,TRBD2,TGTGCCAGCTCAGCCAGAGTCAACGGGGGGGAATTAGATACGCAGTATTTT,CASSARVNGGELDTQYF
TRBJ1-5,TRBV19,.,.,TGTGCCAGTGGGGGGGGTAAACAGCCCCAGCATTTT,CASGGGKQPQHF
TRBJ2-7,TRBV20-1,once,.,TGCAGTGCCCGAGCTAGCTACGAGCAGTACTTC,CSARASYEQYF
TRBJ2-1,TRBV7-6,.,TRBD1,TGTGCCAGCAGCTCACGTCCCGGGACAGACAATGAGCAGTTCTTC,CASSSRPGTDNEQFF
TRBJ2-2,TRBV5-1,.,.,TGCGCCAGCAGCAACAGGGTAATAACCGGGGAGCTGTTTTTT,CASSNRVITGELFF